Each of the 7 T cell receptor beta chains below was sequenced from the same sample in a study of T cells in Graves' hyperthyroidism and ophthalmopathy. It was RNA transcripts that yielded the amplified TCR beta CDR3 regions. The study used the HTBI primer set for a first-round RT-PCR of the TCR CDR3. From the multiplex PCR reads, TCRdb called clonotypes with MiXCR, one entry per CDR3 protein. The sample consists of hundreds of thousands of distinct CDR3 sequences, approximately 15% of them appearing once. Sequenced sample: blood. The origin of the receptors is a woman aged 18-30 years with Graves' hyperthyroidism.

This clonotype was found many times. V usage is TRBV18 and J usage is TRBJ2-3, with 7 bases identical to TRBD1. V gave up 1 base and J gave up 2 bases; unmatched junction bases: 6. The germline gives CDR1 KGHSH, CDR2 LQKENI. This CDR3 has 16 amino acids. CDR3 nucleotides: TGTGCCAGCTCACCACAGGGGGCCACTAACACAGATACGCAGTATTTT. This gives the protein CASSPQGATNTDTQYF.

This clonotype was seen at least ten times. The chain has TRBV4-1 and TRBJ2-3; 10 bases fit TRBD2. The germline V gene encodes CDR1 MGHRA and CDR2 YSYEKL. Trimming removed 1 base from V and 4 bases from J; junction bases left unmatched: 5. This CDR3 is built from 16 residues. The CDR3 coding sequence is TGCGCCAGCAGCCAAGGTGGAGCGGGGGGGCCAGATACGCAGTATTTT. This codes for CASSQGGAGGPDTQYF.

This clonotype was found many times. This chain joins TRBV28 and TRBJ1-6, with D possibly matching TRBD1 (5 bases). The CDR3 has 16 residues. Germline loops: CDR1 MDHEN, CDR2 SYDVKM. The V and J ends lost 6 bases and 3 bases respectively, with 15 bases between them. CDR3 nucleotides: TGTGCCAGCAGCCCGGGACGGAACTTCTATAATTCACCCCTCCACTTT. Residues: CASSPGRNFYNSPLHF. Drawing the rest from reference TRBV28 and TRBJ1-6, the complete variable domain is DVKVTQSSRYLVKRTGEKVFLECVQDMDHENMFWYRQDPGLGLRLIYFSYDVKMKEKGDIPEGYSVSREKKERFSLILESASTNQTSMYLCASSPGRNFYNSPLHFGNGTRLTVT.

This clonotype was counted ten times or more. This sequence joins TRBV18 and TRBJ2-5, with a possible D match to TRBD1 (6 bases). The germline gives CDR1 KGHSH, CDR2 LQKENI. CDR3 length: 14 residues. Trimming took off 6 bases at V and 2 bases at J, with 13 bases between the two ends. The CDR3 DNA reads as TGTGCCAGCTCTCCCTGGGGGCTGCAAGAGACCCAGTACTTC. This codes for CASSPWGLQETQYF.

This clonotype came up a few times. This chain uses TRBV5-1 with TRBJ2-3, with D hard to call. The CDR3 totals 11 residues. Germline V gene lookup returns CDR1 SGHRS and CDR2 YFSETQ. Between the trimmed V and J ends, which lost 5 bases and 2 bases, there was a span of 3 bases. The CDR3 region is CASRHTDTQYF. The DNA of the CDR3 is TGCGCCAGCAGACACACAGATACGCAGTATTTT.

This clonotype was recorded a few times. The chain joins TRBV5-1 to TRBJ2-5; 9 nucleotides match TRBD1. Germline lookup yields CDR1 SGHRS and CDR2 YFSETQ. The CDR3 covers 16 residues. The J segment lost 4 bases and the V segment lost 4 bases, leaving 11 bases of the junction unmatched. CDR3 DNA sequence: TGCGCCAGCAGCCCGGCCGGACAGGGGCTGTTAGAGACCCAGTACTTC. Translated, it gives CASSPAGQGLLETQYF. The full variable domain, rest sourced from reference TRBV5-1 and TRBJ2-5, is KAGVTQTPRYLIKTRGQQVTLSCSPISGHRSVSWYQQTPGQGLQFLFEYFSETQRNKGNFPGRFSGRQFSNSRSEMNVSTLELGDSALYLCASSPAGQGLLETQYFGPGTRLLVL.

The chain links TRBV7-3 to TRBJ2-2, with D perhaps being TRBD1 or TRBD2 (6 bases each). With 3 bases removed from V and 7 bases from J, the gap between germline ends came to 15 bases. The CDR3 has 15 amino acids. The germline V gene encodes CDR1 SGHTA and CDR2 FQGTGA. The CDR3 protein is CASSLGVGGVGELFF. CDR3 DNA: TGTGCCAGCAGCTTGGGAGTCGGGGGCGTCGGGGAGCTGTTTTTT.